This T cell receptor beta chain was identified during a study of beta chain features in type 1 diabetes. Study conclusions and caveats: TCRB CDR3 length was moderately but significantly reduced in all four CD4+ subsets of Type 1 diabetes patients.

Since all of the isolated RNA was reverse transcribed, expressed TCRB transcripts were what got sequenced. Method: immunoSEQ multiplex PCR; TCRdb's copy keeps in-frame clones and lacks some. The sample has some 660,000 clones, about an eighth seen once; the top ten hold nearly 0.04%. Averaging roughly 120 mL, one heparinised blood draw came from each individual donor. V lost 7 bases, J lost 7 bases, and 10 bases stayed unmatched. The CDR3 loop spans 14 amino acids. CDR1 and CDR2 (germline): LNHDA, SQIVND (reference sequence). This clone was seen more than once but under ten times. Its cognate antigen is unknown.

The specimen sequenced was naive CD4+ T cells from blood. This TCR was sampled from a young man with type 1 diabetes. The V gene is TRBV19, the J gene TRBJ2-1; TRBD2 matches 7 bases. As DNA, the CDR3 is TGTGCCAGTACCCCTAGCGGCGGACGGAATGAGCAGTTCTTC. Translation: CASTPSGGRNEQFF.